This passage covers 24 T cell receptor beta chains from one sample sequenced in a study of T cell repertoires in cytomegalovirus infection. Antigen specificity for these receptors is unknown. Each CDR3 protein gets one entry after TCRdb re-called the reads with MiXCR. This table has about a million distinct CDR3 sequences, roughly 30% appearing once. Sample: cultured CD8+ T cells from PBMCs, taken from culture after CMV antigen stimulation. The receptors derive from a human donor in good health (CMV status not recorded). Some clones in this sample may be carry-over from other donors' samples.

The DNA for the CDR3 is TGTGCCAGCAGTTATGCAGGGTTTTCCTACGAGCAGTACGTC. Its translation is CASSYAGFSYEQYV. The chain carries TRBV6-2 or TRBV6-3 and TRBJ2-7, with D perhaps matching TRBD1 (5 bases). CDR1 MNHEY and CDR2 SVGEGT come from the germline V gene. V gave up 3 bases and J gave up 1 base, with 10 bases separating them. This CDR3 is 14 amino acids long.

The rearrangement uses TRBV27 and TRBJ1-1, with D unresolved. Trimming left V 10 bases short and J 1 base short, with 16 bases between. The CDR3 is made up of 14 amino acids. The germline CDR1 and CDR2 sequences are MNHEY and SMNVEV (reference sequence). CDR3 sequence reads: CATGWQSPNTEAFF. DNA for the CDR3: TGTGCCACGGGCTGGCAGTCTCCGAACACTGAAGCTTTCTTT.

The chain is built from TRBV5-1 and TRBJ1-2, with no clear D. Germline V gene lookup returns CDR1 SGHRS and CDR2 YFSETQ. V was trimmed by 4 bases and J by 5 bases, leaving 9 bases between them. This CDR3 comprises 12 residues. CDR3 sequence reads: CASSGLGYGYTF. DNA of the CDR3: TGCGCCAGCAGCGGGCTCGGATATGGCTACACCTTC.

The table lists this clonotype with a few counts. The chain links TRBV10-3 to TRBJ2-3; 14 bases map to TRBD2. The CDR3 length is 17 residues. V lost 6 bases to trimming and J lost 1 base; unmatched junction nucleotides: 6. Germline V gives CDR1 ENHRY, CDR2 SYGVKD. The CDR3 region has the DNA TGTGCCATCAGGGGACTAGCGGGGGTCGAGGGCACAGATACGCAGTATTTT. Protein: CAIRGLAGVEGTDTQYF.

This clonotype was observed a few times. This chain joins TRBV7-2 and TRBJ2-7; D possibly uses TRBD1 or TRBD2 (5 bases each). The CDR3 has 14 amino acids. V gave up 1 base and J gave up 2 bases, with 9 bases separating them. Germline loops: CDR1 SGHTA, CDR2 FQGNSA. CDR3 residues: CASSLEGTAYEQYF. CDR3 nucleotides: TGTGCCAGCAGCTTAGAAGGGACGGCCTACGAGCAGTACTTC.

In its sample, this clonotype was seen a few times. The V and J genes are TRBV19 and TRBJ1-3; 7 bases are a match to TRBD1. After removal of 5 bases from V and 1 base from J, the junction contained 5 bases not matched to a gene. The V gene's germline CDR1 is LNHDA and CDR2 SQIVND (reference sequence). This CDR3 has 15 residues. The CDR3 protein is CASSVKTGSGNTIYF. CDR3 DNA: TGTGCCAGTAGTGTCAAGACAGGGTCTGGAAACACCATATATTTT.

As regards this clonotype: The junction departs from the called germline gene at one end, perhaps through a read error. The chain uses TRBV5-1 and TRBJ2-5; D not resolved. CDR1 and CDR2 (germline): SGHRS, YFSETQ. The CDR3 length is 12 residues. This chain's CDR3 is CASRLARETQYF. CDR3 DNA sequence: TGCGCCAGCAGGTTGGCCAGGGAGACCCAGTACTTC.

In DNA form, the CDR3 reads TGTGCCAGTAGTATAGTGTACGGGACAGGCTACGAGCAGTACTTC. Its translation is CASSIVYGTGYEQYF. V gene TRBV19 combines with J gene TRBJ2-7, with 8 nucleotides matching TRBD1. The CDR3 spans 15 residues. V lost 1 base to trimming and J lost 3 bases; unmatched junction nucleotides: 5. Germline V CDR1 and CDR2: LNHDA, SQIVND (reference sequence). The full variable domain, its missing parts supplied by reference TRBV19 and TRBJ2-7, is DGGITQSPKYLFRKEGQNVTLSCEQNLNHDAMYWYRQDPGQGLRLIYYSQIVNDFQKGDIAEGYSVSREKKESFPLTVTSAQKNPTAFYLCASSIVYGTGYEQYFGPGTRLTVT.

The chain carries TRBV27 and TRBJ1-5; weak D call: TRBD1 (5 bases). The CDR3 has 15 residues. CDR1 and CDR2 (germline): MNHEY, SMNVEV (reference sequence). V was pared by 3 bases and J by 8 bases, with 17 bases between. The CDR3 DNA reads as TGTGCCAGCAGTTTGGCGGCAGGGTGGGGAGAGCCCCAGCATTTT. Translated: CASSLAAGWGEPQHF.

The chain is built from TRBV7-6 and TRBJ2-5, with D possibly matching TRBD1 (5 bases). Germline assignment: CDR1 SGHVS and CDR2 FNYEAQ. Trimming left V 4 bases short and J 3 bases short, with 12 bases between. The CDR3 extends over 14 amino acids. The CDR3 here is CASSSLQVEETQYF. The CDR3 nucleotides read TGTGCCAGCAGCTCGTTACAGGTAGAAGAGACCCAGTACTTC.

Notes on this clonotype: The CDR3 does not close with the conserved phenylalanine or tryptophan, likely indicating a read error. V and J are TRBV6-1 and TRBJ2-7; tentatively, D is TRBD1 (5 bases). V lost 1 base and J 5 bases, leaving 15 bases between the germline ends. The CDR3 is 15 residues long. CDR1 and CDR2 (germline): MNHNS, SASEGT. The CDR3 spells CASSEGAGHPDEQYI. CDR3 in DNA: TGTGCCAGCAGTGAAGGGGCAGGGCATCCGGACGAGCAGTACATC.

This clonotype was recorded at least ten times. The DNA of the CDR3 is TGTGCCAGCAGCTTAAGACTAGCGGGGGGCTTCTCCTACAATGAGCAGTTCTTC. Protein sequence: CASSLRLAGGFSYNEQFF. This chain uses TRBV7-2 with TRBJ2-1; 13 bases align to TRBD2. The length of the CDR3 is 18 residues. V lost 2 bases to trimming and J lost 0 bases; unmatched junction nucleotides: 4. Germline V gives CDR1 SGHTA, CDR2 FQGNSA.

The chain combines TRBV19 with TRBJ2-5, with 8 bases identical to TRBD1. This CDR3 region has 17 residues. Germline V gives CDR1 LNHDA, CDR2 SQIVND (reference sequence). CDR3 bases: TGTGCGAGTGGACCCCCGACAGGGGCGTTATGGATTGAGACCCAGTACTTC. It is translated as CASGPPTGALWIETQYF. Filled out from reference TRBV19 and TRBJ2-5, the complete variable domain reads DGGITQSPKYLFRKEGQNVTLSCEQNLNHDAMYWYRQDPGQGLRLIYYSQIVNDFQKGDIAEGYSVSREKKESFPLTVTSAQKNPTAFYLCASGPPTGALWIETQYFGPGTRLLVL.

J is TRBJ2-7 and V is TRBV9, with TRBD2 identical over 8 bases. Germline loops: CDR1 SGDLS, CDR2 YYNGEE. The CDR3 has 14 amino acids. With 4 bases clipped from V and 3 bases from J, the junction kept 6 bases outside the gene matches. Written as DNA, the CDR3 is TGTGCCAGCAGCCCCGGGGGGGACGGCTACGAGCAGTACTTC. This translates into CASSPGGDGYEQYF.

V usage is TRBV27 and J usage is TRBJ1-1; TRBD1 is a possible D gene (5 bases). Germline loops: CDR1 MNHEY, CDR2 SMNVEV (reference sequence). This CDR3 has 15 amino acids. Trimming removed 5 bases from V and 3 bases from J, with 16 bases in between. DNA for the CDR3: TGTGCCAGCAGTCCCGGGGGTGCGGGGTACACTGAAGCTTTCTTT. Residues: CASSPGGAGYTEAFF.

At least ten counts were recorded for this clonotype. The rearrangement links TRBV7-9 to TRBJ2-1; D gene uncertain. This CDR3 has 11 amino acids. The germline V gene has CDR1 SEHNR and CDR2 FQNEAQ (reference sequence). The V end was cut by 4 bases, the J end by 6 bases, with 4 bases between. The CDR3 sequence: CASSYLNEQFF. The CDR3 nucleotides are TGTGCCAGCAGCTACCTCAATGAGCAGTTCTTC.

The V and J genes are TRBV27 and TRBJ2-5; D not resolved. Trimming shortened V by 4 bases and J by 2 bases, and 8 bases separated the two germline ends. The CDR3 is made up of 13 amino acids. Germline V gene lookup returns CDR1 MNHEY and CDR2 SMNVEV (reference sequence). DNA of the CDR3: TGTGCCAGCAGTTCTTTGGGTCAAGAGACCCAGTACTTC. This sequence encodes CASSSLGQETQYF.

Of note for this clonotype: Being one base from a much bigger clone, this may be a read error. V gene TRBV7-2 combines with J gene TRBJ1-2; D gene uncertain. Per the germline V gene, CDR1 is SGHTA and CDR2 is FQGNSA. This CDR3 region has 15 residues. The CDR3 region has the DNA TGTGCCGGCAGCTTAGAGCCCATGGTGGGAGATGGCTACACCTTC. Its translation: CAGSLEPMVGDGYTF. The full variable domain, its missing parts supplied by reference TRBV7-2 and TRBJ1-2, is GAGVSQSPSNKVTEKGKDVELRCDPISGHTALYWYRQSLGQGLEFLIYFQGNSAPDKSGLPSDRFSAERTGGSVSTLTIQRTQQEDSAVYLCAGSLEPMVGDGYTFGSGTRLTVV.

The CDR3 DNA sequence: TGTGCCAGCAGTGAGAGGGCTAGCGGAGAGTTCACAGATACGCAGTATTTT. Translated: CASSERASGEFTDTQYF. The V and J genes are TRBV2 and TRBJ2-3; 7 positions match TRBD2. Germline V gene data show CDR1 as SNHLY and CDR2 as FYNNEI. The J segment lost 2 bases and the V segment lost 3 bases, leaving 11 bases of the junction unmatched. CDR3 length: 17 residues.

This CDR3 reads CASSYVGDLFRGELFF. The CDR3, as DNA: TGTGCCAGCAGTTACGTAGGGGACCTGTTTCGCGGGGAGCTGTTTTTT. This chain links TRBV6-1 with TRBJ2-2, with D perhaps matching TRBD1 or TRBD2 (5 bases each). Germline loops: CDR1 MNHNS, CDR2 SASEGT. Trimming took off 5 bases at V and 7 bases at J, with 20 bases between the two ends. The CDR3 loop spans 16 amino acids.

The CDR3 DNA sequence: TGTGCCAGCAGTTTTCAGGGGGTGGCTGAAGCTTTCTTT. This sequence encodes CASSFQGVAEAFF. The chain employs TRBV25-1 and TRBJ1-1; 7 nucleotides agree with TRBD1. The CDR3 runs to 13 residues. Germline values: CDR1 MGHDK, CDR2 SYGVNS. Trimming cost V 5 bases and J 6 bases; bases outside gene matches: 6.

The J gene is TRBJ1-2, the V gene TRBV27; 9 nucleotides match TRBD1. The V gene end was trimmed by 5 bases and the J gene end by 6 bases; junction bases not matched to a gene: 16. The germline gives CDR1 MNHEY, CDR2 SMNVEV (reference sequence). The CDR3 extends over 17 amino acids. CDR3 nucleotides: TGTGCCAGCAGTCTTACTTATACAGGGGGCGGGTTAGATGGCTACACCTTC. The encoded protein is CASSLTYTGGGLDGYTF.

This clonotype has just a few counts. The CDR3 coding sequence is TGCGCCAGCAGCCCTGCAGGGGGGGATTACAATGAGCAGTTCTTC. It specifies CASSPAGGDYNEQFF. The V and J genes are TRBV5-1 and TRBJ2-1; D may be TRBD1 or TRBD2 (7 bases each). Trimming shortened V by 4 bases and J by 4 bases, and 15 bases separated the two germline ends. Germline CDR1 is SGHRS and CDR2 is YFSETQ. This CDR3 contains 15 residues. Variable domain in full (rest from reference TRBV5-1 and TRBJ2-1): KAGVTQTPRYLIKTRGQQVTLSCSPISGHRSVSWYQQTPGQGLQFLFEYFSETQRNKGNFPGRFSGRQFSNSRSEMNVSTLELGDSALYLCASSPAGGDYNEQFFGPGTRLTVL.

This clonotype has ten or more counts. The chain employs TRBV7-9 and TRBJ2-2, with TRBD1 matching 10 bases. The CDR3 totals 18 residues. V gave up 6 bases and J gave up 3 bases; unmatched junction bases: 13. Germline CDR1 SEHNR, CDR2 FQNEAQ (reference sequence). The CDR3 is CASSSTGGQDYYTGELFF. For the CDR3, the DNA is TGTGCCAGCAGTTCGACAGGGGGCCAGGATTACTACACCGGGGAGCTGTTTTTT. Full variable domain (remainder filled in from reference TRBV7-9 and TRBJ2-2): DTGVSQNPRHKITKRGQNVTFRCDPISEHNRLYWYRQTLGQGPEFLTYFQNEAQLEKSRLLSDRFSAERPKGSFSTLEIQRTEQGDSAMYLCASSSTGGQDYYTGELFFGEGSRLTVL.